The sequence of this T cell receptor (beta chain) was determined in a study of human thymus T cells. Thymic tissue was derived from resections collected during corrective heart surgery. With 5 bases removed from V and 5 bases from J, the gap between germline ends came to 15 bases. From germline, CDR1 is LNHDA and CDR2 SQIVND (reference sequence). The CDR3 runs 15 residues. The protocol was immunoSEQ multiplex PCR, while the TCRdb copy is restricted to in-frame clones and leaves out a portion. The sample shows roughly 130,000 clones, around 94% of them seen only once. The sequence was obtained from a boy under three years old with a congenital heart defect but otherwise immunologically healthy. The chain couples TRBV19 to TRBJ2-2; the D gene is possibly TRBD1 (5 bases). The sample was thymus tissue. CDR3 loop: CASSPRSGLTGELFF. The CDR3 nucleotides read TGTGCCAGTAGTCCCCGTTCAGGGTTAACCGGGGAGCTGTTTTTT.